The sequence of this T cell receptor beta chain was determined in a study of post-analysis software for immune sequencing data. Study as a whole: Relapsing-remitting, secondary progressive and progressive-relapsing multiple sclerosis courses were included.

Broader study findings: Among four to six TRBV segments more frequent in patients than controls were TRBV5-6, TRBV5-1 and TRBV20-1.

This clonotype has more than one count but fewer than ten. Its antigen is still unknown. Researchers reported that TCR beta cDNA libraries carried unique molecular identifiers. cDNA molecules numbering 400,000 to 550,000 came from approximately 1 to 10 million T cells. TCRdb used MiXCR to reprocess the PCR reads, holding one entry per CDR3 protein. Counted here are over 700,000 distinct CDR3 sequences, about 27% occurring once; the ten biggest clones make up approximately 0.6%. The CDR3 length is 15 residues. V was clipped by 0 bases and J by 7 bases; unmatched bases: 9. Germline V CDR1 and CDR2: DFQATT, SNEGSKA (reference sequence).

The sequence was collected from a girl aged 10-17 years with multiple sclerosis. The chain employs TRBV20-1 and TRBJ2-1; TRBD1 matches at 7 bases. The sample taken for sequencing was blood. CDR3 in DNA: TGCAGTGCTAGAGATCTTGAGGGGGCAGGGAATGAGCAGTTCTTC. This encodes CSARDLEGAGNEQFF.